The entry below describes one T cell receptor beta chain. Its target is unknown. This sample was taken from a study of shared clonotypes between healthy human individuals. Some clones are missing from TCRdb's copy, which holds only in-frame ones; the method was immunoSEQ multiplex PCR. The sample has more than 850,000 clones; more than 75% are singletons. This CDR3 comprises 15 residues. Germline V gene sequence: CDR1 LNHDA, CDR2 SQIVND (reference sequence). Trimming took 6 bases from V and 2 from J; bases not matched to a gene: 6. Whole-study results and caveats: It was the few donors that limited the genetic and exposure-history diversity represented. Tissue TCR repertoires likely differ from these blood-only repertoires.

The sequencing input was memory CD4+ T cells from PBMCs. Described subset: CD45RA-negative fraction. The sequence was collected from a man in his late teens or twenties in good health. Some clones in this sample may be carry-over from other donors' samples. The chain couples TRBV19 to TRBJ2-1; 8 bases are a match to TRBD1. The CDR3: CASSDRGPTYNEQFF. In DNA form, the CDR3 reads TGTGCCAGTAGCGACAGGGGCCCAACCTACAATGAGCAGTTCTTC.